These 7 T cell receptor beta chains share one sample of origin, sequenced in a study of T-cell reconstitution after alpha-beta-depleted transplantation in children. Construction of the TCRbeta library involved unique molecular identifiers. TCRdb fed the PCR reads into MiXCR, producing one record per CDR3 protein. The sample has roughly 500,000 distinct CDR3 sequences, roughly 10% seen once. The source was PBMCs, collected before TCRalphabeta/CD19-depleted stem cell transplant. Receptors were obtained from a child aged 2-15 years with inherited bone marrow failure, due to receive a stem cell transplant.

J is TRBJ2-7 and V is TRBV3-1, with D maybe TRBD1 (6 bases). Trimming cost V 0 bases and J 2 bases, with 11 bases left between them. Germline V gene data show CDR1 as LGHDT and CDR2 as YNNKEL (reference sequence). The CDR3 spans 15 residues. The CDR3 loop reads CASSQDGTRTYEQYF. DNA for the CDR3: TGTGCCAGCAGCCAAGATGGGACACGTACCTACGAGCAGTACTTC.

A few counts support this clonotype. The chain recombines TRBV20-1 with TRBJ1-4, with D perhaps matching TRBD1 (5 bases). Trimming removed 4 bases at V and 4 bases at J, with 10 bases between. CDR3 length: 13 residues. Germline V gene sequence: CDR1 DFQATT, CDR2 SNEGSKA (reference sequence). Here the CDR3 reads CSAKTGVNEKLFF. CDR3 nucleotide sequence: TGCAGTGCTAAAACGGGGGTTAATGAAAAACTGTTTTTT.

A word on this clonotype: A much larger clone lies a single base off, so this may be a read error. The gene calls are TRBV20-1 and TRBJ2-3; D call uncertain. Germline CDR1 and CDR2: DFQATT and SNEGSKA (reference sequence). The CDR3 is made up of 13 amino acids. CDR3 coding DNA: TGCAGTGATAGAGTAGGCCAATCAGATACGCAGTATTTT. It translates to CSDRVGQSDTQYF.

This clonotype was found many times. V and J are TRBV6-1 and TRBJ2-7; D possibly uses TRBD1 or TRBD2 (5 bases each). Per the germline V gene, CDR1 is MNHNS and CDR2 is SASEGT. The CDR3 has 15 residues. Trimming removed 7 bases at V and 0 bases at J, with 16 bases between. The CDR3 here is CASKFSGTSSYEQYF. The CDR3 coding sequence is TGTGCCAGCAAATTTTCCGGGACCTCCTCCTACGAGCAGTACTTC.

The V gene is TRBV27, the J gene TRBJ2-7, with D tentatively TRBD2 (6 bases). The CDR3 totals 15 residues. Per the germline V gene, CDR1 is MNHEY and CDR2 is SMNVEV (reference sequence). Trimming removed 6 bases from V and 1 base from J, with 16 bases in between. The CDR3 reads CASSLRGATSYEQYF. CDR3 DNA sequence: TGTGCCAGCAGCCTGCGGGGAGCGACATCCTACGAGCAGTACTTC.

The sample holds many counts of this clonotype. The chain couples TRBV10-3 to TRBJ2-1; 9 nucleotides align to TRBD2. Germline V CDR1 and CDR2: ENHRY, SYGVKD. V lost 0 bases, J lost 1 base, and 1 base stayed unmatched. CDR3 length: 16 residues. This chain's CDR3 is CAISESTSGSYNEQFF. The CDR3 DNA is TGTGCCATCAGTGAGTCGACTAGCGGATCCTACAATGAGCAGTTCTTC.

This clonotype has a count of ten or more. The DNA for the CDR3 is TGTGCCAGCAGCAAGACACCTGGGCCCACAGGGGAGCACGGCCAATACTCCTACAATGAGCAGTTCTTC. It encodes CASSKTPGPTGEHGQYSYNEQFF. The rearrangement links TRBV21-1 to TRBJ2-1; the D segment call TRBD1 is taken from the table without a DNA check. TRBV21-1 is annotated as a pseudogene. This CDR3 contains 23 residues.